The clone carrying this T cell receptor beta chain was detected many times. This entry is derived from a study of regulatory T cells in long-lasting Graves disease. Construction of TCR beta libraries relied on iRepertoire HTBI primers and on Arm-PCR targeting CDR3 regions. From the multiplex PCR reads, TCRdb called clonotypes with MiXCR, one entry per CDR3 protein. The sample contains hundreds of thousands of distinct CDR3 sequences, roughly 14% of which appear only once. Trimming cost V 6 bases and J 5 bases; bases outside gene matches: 5. The CDR3 length is 12 residues. Per germline, CDR1 DFQATT and CDR2 SNEGSKA (reference sequence). Time point meaning: newly diagnosed GD, antithyroid drugs for less than 3 months. The TCR library was made from RNA extracted from PBMCs. These same data were also listed under a study on T cells in Graves' hyperthyroidism and ophthalmopathy. This second report adds: Exclusion of patients followed from uncontrolled infection, other autoimmune disease, pregnancy or lactation. TCR CDR3 regions were first amplified by RT-PCR with HTBI primers.

This receptor was identified in a man aged 30 to 39 with Graves disease. Sequenced here: peripheral blood mononuclear cells (PBMCs), sampled at new diagnosis, from a patient treated with antithyroid drugs. V is TRBV20-1 and J is TRBJ2-3, with 7 bases lining up with TRBD1. CDR3 residues: CSAFRQGDTQYF. The CDR3 bases are TGCAGTGCCTTTCGACAGGGAGATACGCAGTATTTT.